These 24 T cell receptor beta chains share one sample of origin, sequenced in a study of blood T cell repertoires in COVID-19 (dated by TCRdb to about 2020). Library preparation was by the immunoSEQ multiplex PCR assay. TCRdb took this table from immuneACCESS and kept in-frame rearrangements with V and J called. Such tables lack part of the clones; where checked against another copy, unresolved V genes explain under half of the gap, and the rest is unexplained. The sample table shows 200,000 to 300,000 clones, and 80% to 90% are seen once. The biggest ten clones account for roughly 4% of the sample. Sequences were obtained from PBMCs or T cells enriched from blood (not recorded which). The receptors derive from a woman aged 25 to 39 who had recovered from COVID-19.

This chain uses TRBV7-9 with TRBJ1-1; possibly TRBD1 for D (5 bases). The CDR3 runs to 17 residues. The V gene's germline CDR1 is SEHNR and CDR2 FQNEAQ (reference sequence). V was clipped by 5 bases and J by 0 bases, with 19 bases between them. For the CDR3, the DNA is TGTGCCAGCAGCACCTCTCACAGGTTGGGCATGAACACTGAAGCTTTCTTT. This sequence encodes CASSTSHRLGMNTEAFF.

This chain uses TRBV7-2 with TRBJ1-3; D gene ambiguous. With 1 base removed from V and 0 bases from J, the gap between germline ends came to 13 bases. The CDR3 contains 17 residues. From germline, CDR1 is SGHTA and CDR2 FQGNSA. CDR3 DNA sequence: TGTGCCAGCAGCTTAGTGGAGGGCAGCCTCTCTGGAAACACCATATATTTT. Translation gives CASSLVEGSLSGNTIYF.

This clone was seen only once. The chain employs TRBV27 and TRBJ2-1; 15 bases are shared with TRBD2. The CDR3 length is 16 residues. CDR1 is MNHEY and CDR2 is SMNVEV in the germline V gene (reference sequence). The junction had 4 bases not matched to a gene; V was cut back by 3 bases and J by 7 bases. CDR3 nucleotides: TGTGCCAGCAGTTTCGGACTAGCGGGAGGGGAAAATGAGCAGTTCTTC. This gives the protein CASSFGLAGGENEQFF.

This clone has only one observation. The chain joins TRBV24-1 to TRBJ1-1, with 7 positions matching TRBD1. CDR1 and CDR2 from the germline V gene are KGHDR and SFDVKD. The CDR3 is 13 amino acids. V was clipped by 8 bases and J by 1 base; unmatched bases: 3. CDR3: CATMGQSNTEAFF. The CDR3 DNA reads as TGTGCCACCATGGGACAGTCGAACACTGAAGCTTTCTTT.

CDR3 protein: CASSQPGQGTQETQYF. CDR3 DNA sequence: TGTGCCAGTAGTCAACCGGGACAGGGGACCCAAGAGACCCAGTACTTC. The V gene is TRBV19, the J gene TRBJ2-5; TRBD1 aligns across 10 bases. CDR1 is LNHDA, CDR2 SQIVND, per germline (reference sequence). Trimming removed 5 bases from V and 1 base from J; junction bases left unmatched: 7. The CDR3 extends over 16 amino acids.

V usage is TRBV6-1 and J usage is TRBJ2-4, with a weak D call TRBD1 (6 bases). The CDR3 runs to 17 residues. Trimming took 0 bases from V and 1 from J, leaving 13 bases between them. Germline CDR1 and CDR2: MNHNS and SASEGT. The CDR3 DNA reads TGTGCCAGCAGTGAAGCAGACAGGCTAGGGGCCAAAAACATTCAGTACTTC. Its protein is CASSEADRLGAKNIQYF.

The rearrangement uses TRBV3-1 (or the pseudogene TRBV3-2) and TRBJ2-1, with D maybe TRBD2 (5 bases). The CDR3 runs to 17 residues. Germline values: CDR1 LGHDT, CDR2 YNNKEL (reference sequence). V lost 0 bases and J 0 bases, leaving 12 bases between the germline ends. The CDR3 sequence: CASSQDLAGFSYNEQFF. CDR3 DNA sequence: TGTGCCAGCAGCCAAGATCTCGCGGGTTTCTCCTACAATGAGCAGTTCTTC.

This rearrangement joins TRBV4-3 to TRBJ1-1; possibly TRBD1 for D (5 bases). The CDR3 totals 17 residues. The germline gives CDR1 LGHNA, CDR2 YSLEER. The V end lost 5 bases, the J end lost 2 bases, and 21 bases lay between the germline ends. Written as DNA, the CDR3 is TGCGCCAGCAGCAATGTCTTGGGGCGGTGGGAAAACACTGAAGCTTTCTTT. Translating gives CASSNVLGRWENTEAFF.

The rearrangement joins TRBV28 to TRBJ2-3; TRBD2 matches 7 bases. The CDR3 consists of 16 residues. Trimming at V came to 4 bases and at J to 7 bases, leaving 14 bases not matched to a gene. Germline values: CDR1 MDHEN, CDR2 SYDVKM. The CDR3 is CASSSAGTTILNTQYF. The CDR3 region has the DNA TGTGCCAGCAGTTCCGCCGGGACTACAATTCTCAATACGCAGTATTTT.

The rearrangement uses TRBV15 and TRBJ2-1; no clear D gene. Per germline, CDR1 LNHNV and CDR2 YYDKDF (reference sequence). Trimming cost V 5 bases and J 7 bases, with 12 bases left between them. This CDR3 is 13 amino acids long. CDR3 loop: CATSSHHKNEQFF. The CDR3 bases are TGTGCCACCAGCTCCCACCACAAGAATGAGCAGTTCTTC. Variable domain in full (rest from reference TRBV15 and TRBJ2-1): DAMVIQNPRYQVTQFGKPVTLSCSQTLNHNVMYWYQQKSSQAPKLLFHYYDKDFNNEADTPDNFQSRRPNTSFCFLDIRSPGLGDTAMYLCATSSHHKNEQFFGPGTRLTVL.

The chain employs TRBV24-1 and TRBJ2-7; the match to TRBD2 covers 7 bases. The germline gives CDR1 KGHDR, CDR2 SFDVKD. Losses at the gene ends were 6 bases for V and 3 bases for J; bases not matched to a gene: 13. This CDR3 comprises 16 residues. The CDR3 nucleotides are TGTGCCACCAGTTCCTCGAGACTAGCATTTATCTACGAGCAGTACTTC. Its translation is CATSSSRLAFIYEQYF.

V gene TRBV3-1 (or the pseudogene TRBV3-2) combines with J gene TRBJ1-1, with D unresolved. CDR1 and CDR2 (germline): LGHDT, YNNKEL (reference sequence). Trimming left V 3 bases short and J 4 bases short, with 9 bases between. This CDR3 spans 13 amino acids. The CDR3 loop reads CASSQVSGTEAFF. CDR3 DNA sequence: TGTGCCAGCAGCCAGGTGAGTGGCACTGAAGCTTTCTTT.

The chain links TRBV6-5 to TRBJ2-7, with a tentative D call TRBD2 (5 bases). The germline V gene encodes CDR1 MNHEY and CDR2 SVGAGI. Trimming shortened V by 8 bases and J by 0 bases, and 11 bases separated the two germline ends. The CDR3 totals 13 residues. For the CDR3, the DNA is TGTGCCAGCGCCCGGGAACACTCCTACGAGCAGTACTTC. Translation: CASAREHSYEQYF.

The V and J genes are TRBV5-8 and TRBJ1-5; weak D call: TRBD1 (5 bases). Germline CDR1 reads SGHTS; CDR2 reads YDEGEE. The CDR3 spans 14 residues. Trimming cost V 0 bases and J 1 base, with 5 bases left between them. The CDR3 DNA reads as TGTGCCAGCAGCTTGGGACAGAGCAATCAGCCCCAGCATTTT. Amino acids: CASSLGQSNQPQHF.

The chain combines TRBV28 with TRBJ2-7; maybe TRBD2 (6 bases). CDR3 length: 15 amino acids. Germline V gives CDR1 MDHEN, CDR2 SYDVKM. V was cut by 3 bases and J by 3 bases, with 15 bases left in between. CDR3 protein: CASSLVNGGGYEQYF. The CDR3 coding sequence is TGTGCCAGCAGTTTGGTGAACGGGGGTGGCTACGAGCAGTACTTC.

The rearrangement joins TRBV5-4 to TRBJ2-3; D not certain. V was cut by 2 bases and J by 2 bases, with 6 bases left in between. This CDR3 has 13 residues. Germline V gene sequence: CDR1 SGHNT, CDR2 YYREEE (reference sequence). Written as DNA, the CDR3 is TGTGCCAGCAGCTTCAGCGCCACAGATACGCAGTATTTT. As protein: CASSFSATDTQYF.

This rearrangement joins TRBV6-5 to TRBJ2-1; TRBD1 might be the D (6 bases). The V end lost 8 bases, the J end lost 0 bases, and 14 bases lay between the germline ends. CDR3 length: 15 residues. Germline CDR1 is MNHEY and CDR2 is SVGAGI. DNA for the CDR3: TGTGCCAGCGGGGGCTTCAGGGCCTCCTACAATGAGCAGTTCTTC. Translating it yields CASGGFRASYNEQFF.

This CDR3 is CASSLEGQGGSPLHF. In DNA, the CDR3 is TGTGCCAGCAGCTTAGAAGGGCAGGGGGGTTCACCCCTCCACTTT. This chain joins TRBV11-3 and TRBJ1-6, with 7 bases aligning to TRBD1. Germline CDR1 is SGHNT and CDR2 is YENEEA. Trimming cost V 0 bases and J 9 bases; bases outside gene matches: 5. The CDR3 sequence is 15 residues long.

CDR3 residues: CASSVGTGGFEAFF. CDR3 nucleotides: TGTGCCAGCAGTGTTGGGACAGGGGGCTTCGAAGCTTTCTTT. This chain links TRBV28 with TRBJ1-1; 12 bases are a match to TRBD1. The CDR3 runs to 14 residues. The V segment lost 5 bases and the J segment 8 bases; nucleotides outside the gene matches: 6. Germline assignment: CDR1 MDHEN and CDR2 SYDVKM.

This clone was seen only once. The gene calls are TRBV6-5 and TRBJ2-5; 9 nucleotides match TRBD2. The ends lost 10 bases at V and 5 bases at J; junction bases unmatched: 11. This CDR3 region has 14 residues. The germline V gene encodes CDR1 MNHEY and CDR2 SVGAGI. CDR3: CATRKGLAWETQYF. In DNA, the CDR3 is TGTGCCACCCGAAAAGGACTAGCGTGGGAGACCCAGTACTTC.

The chain employs TRBV2 and TRBJ1-5; 8 nucleotides agree with TRBD1. The CDR3 covers 13 residues. The ends lost 8 bases at V and 7 bases at J; junction bases unmatched: 7. CDR1 is SNHLY, CDR2 FYNNEI, per germline. In nucleotides, the CDR3 is TGTGCCAGCGGGCAGGGGGCTCGGCAGCCCCAGCATTTT. Encoded protein: CASGQGARQPQHF.

The chain combines TRBV4-2 with TRBJ2-7, with 8 bases matching TRBD2. The V gene end was trimmed by 1 base and the J gene end by 0 bases; junction bases not matched to a gene: 5. CDR3 length: 16 residues. The germline V gene has CDR1 LGHNA and CDR2 YNFKEQ. In DNA, the CDR3 is TGTGCCAGCAGCCAAGCGGGAGGGTATAGCTCCTACGAGCAGTACTTC. It specifies CASSQAGGYSSYEQYF.

CDR3 loop: CASSERQGSTDTQYF. The CDR3 DNA sequence: TGTGCCAGCAGTGAAAGACAGGGAAGCACAGATACGCAGTATTTT. This rearrangement joins TRBV2 to TRBJ2-3; 7 nucleotides match TRBD1. The CDR3 covers 15 residues. V lost 2 bases, J lost 0 bases, and 2 bases stayed unmatched. CDR1 is SNHLY, CDR2 FYNNEI, per germline.

J is TRBJ1-4 and V is TRBV3-1 (or the pseudogene TRBV3-2); D not resolved. The CDR3 totals 16 residues. Trimming pared 3 bases from V and 0 bases from J, leaving 11 bases between. CDR1 is LGHDT, CDR2 YNNKEL, per germline (reference sequence). The CDR3 DNA reads as TGTGCCAGCAGCCATTCCTCCGGGACAACTAATGAAAAACTGTTTTTT. Protein: CASSHSSGTTNEKLFF.